Listed here are 24 T cell receptor beta chains from one sample, sequenced in a study of blood T cell repertoires in COVID-19. The method was immunoSEQ multiplex PCR; TCRdb's version includes in-frame clones alone and lacks a portion of them. Among about 200,000 clones listed, 65% to 85% were seen once. Sequences were obtained from PBMCs or T cells enriched from blood (not recorded which). These receptors were taken from a woman aged 25 to 45 who had been exposed to COVID-19.

V usage is TRBV10-3 and J usage is TRBJ2-2, with TRBD2 identical over 7 bases. The CDR3 loop spans 16 amino acids. Germline trimming cut 2 bases from V and 4 bases from J; bases unmatched to any gene: 7. Germline CDR1 is ENHRY and CDR2 is SYGVKD. The CDR3 coding sequence is TGTGCCATCAGTGAGCCCTCTAGCGGAGTCACCGGGGAGCTGTTTTTT. Its translation: CAISEPSSGVTGELFF.

V and J are TRBV4-1 and TRBJ2-7; a possible D gene is TRBD1 (6 bases). The CDR3 totals 15 residues. V lost 1 base, J lost 2 bases, and 12 bases lay in between. The germline gives CDR1 MGHRA, CDR2 YSYEKL. CDR3 amino acids: CASSQVSQGPYEQYF. The DNA of the CDR3 is TGCGCCAGCAGCCAAGTGTCACAGGGACCCTACGAGCAGTACTTC.

CDR3 nucleotide sequence: TGCGCCAGCAGATCCCGGGACTTGACGCAAAATGAGCAGTTCTTC. Protein: CASRSRDLTQNEQFF. The rearrangement uses TRBV4-1 and TRBJ2-1; D is possibly TRBD2 (6 bases). The germline V and J ends were trimmed by 6 bases and 7 bases, with 19 bases remaining between them. CDR1 and CDR2 (germline): MGHRA, YSYEKL. This CDR3 is built from 15 residues.

The CDR3 spells CASRNSLSNYGYTF. The CDR3 DNA follows: TGTGCCAGCAGGAACAGCCTTTCTAACTATGGCTACACCTTC. The J gene is TRBJ1-2, the V gene TRBV28; D unresolved. Germline V lookup: CDR1 MDHEN, CDR2 SYDVKM. The CDR3 length is 14 residues. Trimming took off 6 bases at V and 0 bases at J, with 11 bases between the two ends.

The chain has TRBV27 and TRBJ1-2, with D perhaps TRBD1 (6 bases). Trimming removed 7 bases at V and 4 bases at J, with 13 bases between. CDR3 length equals 13 residues. Germline loops: CDR1 MNHEY, CDR2 SMNVEV (reference sequence). This CDR3 is CASTTADSYGYTF. The CDR3 DNA reads TGTGCCAGCACAACAGCGGACAGCTATGGCTACACCTTC.

The rearrangement links TRBV9 to TRBJ1-1, with unresolved D. The CDR3 totals 13 residues. Trimming stripped 3 bases from V and 3 bases from J, with 9 bases between. Germline V lookup: CDR1 SGDLS, CDR2 YYNGEE. As DNA, the CDR3 is TGTGCCAGCAGCGCGACAACAGACACTGAAGCTTTCTTT. It yields the protein CASSATTDTEAFF.

The chain carries TRBV27 and TRBJ1-2; a weak D match, TRBD1 (6 bases). The CDR3 extends over 16 amino acids. In germline, CDR1 is MNHEY, CDR2 SMNVEV (reference sequence). The V end was cut by 6 bases, the J end by 4 bases, with 21 bases between. The DNA of the CDR3 is TGTGCCAGCAGCCTACAAGGGGAGGGGGGACCCTATGGCTACACCTTC. It yields the protein CASSLQGEGGPYGYTF.

This chain links TRBV7-8 with TRBJ2-1, with 9 bases identical to TRBD2. Looked up from germline, CDR1 is SGHVS and CDR2 is FQNEAQ. The CDR3 is made up of 13 amino acids. V gave up 2 bases and J gave up 15 bases; unmatched junction bases: 8. CDR3: CASSLTTRGGWFF. As DNA, the CDR3 is TGTGCCAGCAGCTTAACTACGCGGGGGGGCTGGTTCTTC.

The DNA of the CDR3 is TGTGCCATCAGCCCCGGGGGATTAGATGAAAAACTGTTTTTT. Translating gives CAISPGGLDEKLFF. This sequence joins TRBV10-3 and TRBJ1-4, with D possibly TRBD1 on 5 matching bases. Trimming removed 6 bases from V and 6 bases from J, with 14 bases in between. Looked up from germline, CDR1 is ENHRY and CDR2 is SYGVKD. CDR3 length: 14 residues.

This sequence joins TRBV6-5 and TRBJ1-2; perhaps TRBD1 as D (6 bases). V was shortened by 6 bases and J by 2 bases, with 10 bases between the two germline ends. CDR3 length: 13 residues. Germline V gene lookup returns CDR1 MNHEY and CDR2 SVGAGI. The DNA of the CDR3 is TGTGCCAGCAGACCGGACAGCAACTATGGCTACACCTTC. It encodes CASRPDSNYGYTF.

The sample holds one count of this clone. V usage is TRBV6-2 or TRBV6-3 and J usage is TRBJ1-4; TRBD1 matches 9 bases. The ends lost 5 bases at V and 4 bases at J; junction bases unmatched: 5. The length of the CDR3 is 15 residues. The germline V gene encodes CDR1 MNHEY and CDR2 SVGEGT. DNA for the CDR3: TGTGCCAGCAGTCTCGCGGACAGGGGTAATGAAAAACTGTTTTTT. Its translation: CASSLADRGNEKLFF.

This chain joins TRBV11-2 and TRBJ1-1, with no clear D. The CDR3 consists of 14 residues. V was pared by 1 base and J by 0 bases, with 6 bases between. CDR1 is SGHAT and CDR2 is FQNNGV in the germline V gene. The CDR3 sequence: CASSLGRVNTEAFF. CDR3 DNA: TGTGCCAGCAGCTTAGGCCGGGTGAACACTGAAGCTTTCTTT.

This clone has just one count. This rearrangement joins TRBV11-2 to TRBJ1-3; D is unclear. Germline V lookup: CDR1 SGHAT, CDR2 FQNNGV. The V and J ends lost 1 base and 0 bases respectively, with 7 bases between them. The CDR3 totals 15 residues. The CDR3 nucleotides read TGTGCCAGCAGCTTAGGTTCCAGCTCTGGAAACACCATATATTTT. As protein: CASSLGSSSGNTIYF.

This chain connects TRBV5-1 to TRBJ1-2; D gene unclear. Germline V lookup: CDR1 SGHRS, CDR2 YFSETQ. The V gene lost 2 bases and the J gene lost 4 bases, with 9 bases spanning the gap. CDR3 size: 13 residues. The CDR3 sequence: CASSLVTSYGYTF. In DNA, the CDR3 is TGCGCCAGCAGCTTAGTGACATCCTATGGCTACACCTTC.

The chain combines TRBV9 with TRBJ2-3; 9 nucleotides line up with TRBD2. The junction had 8 bases not matched to a gene; V was cut back by 10 bases and J by 2 bases. Germline CDR1 reads SGDLS; CDR2 reads YYNGEE. The CDR3 contains 14 residues. CDR3 protein: CARRGGGTTDTQYF. CDR3 DNA sequence: TGTGCCCGCCGCGGGGGGGGGACCACAGATACGCAGTATTTT.

The rearrangement uses TRBV5-1 and TRBJ1-2; TRBD1 matches at 7 bases. Trimming cost V 4 bases and J 8 bases; bases outside gene matches: 8. CDR1 is SGHRS and CDR2 is YFSETQ in the germline V gene. The CDR3 totals 13 residues. The CDR3 sequence is CASSLLLQGGYTF. Here the CDR3 DNA reads TGCGCCAGCAGCCTGTTATTACAGGGGGGCTACACCTTC.

This CDR3 reads CASSDRGGGYTF. In nucleotides, the CDR3 is TGTGCCAGCAGTGACAGGGGTGGTGGCTACACCTTC. The chain couples TRBV2 to TRBJ1-2, with a tentative D call TRBD1 (6 bases). CDR3 size: 12 residues. Germline-derived CDR1 and CDR2 are SNHLY and FYNNEI. The V end was cut by 3 bases, the J end by 7 bases, with 9 bases between.

This sequence joins TRBV6-4 and TRBJ2-3; weak D call: TRBD2 (5 bases). Germline-derived CDR1 and CDR2 are MRHNA and SNTAGT. This CDR3 has 15 amino acids. The V end lost 2 bases, the J end lost 0 bases, and 9 bases lay between the germline ends. CDR3 sequence: CASSDTGTSTDTQYF. CDR3 coding DNA: TGTGCCAGCAGTGACACGGGAACTAGCACAGATACGCAGTATTTT.

CDR3 sequence (DNA): TGTGCCACCGGAAACAGGGGTGACACTGAAGCTTTCTTT. This gives the protein CATGNRGDTEAFF. The chain employs TRBV6-5 and TRBJ1-1; 7 bases map to TRBD1. This CDR3 has 13 amino acids. Germline loops: CDR1 MNHEY, CDR2 SVGAGI. The ends lost 10 bases at V and 3 bases at J; junction bases unmatched: 8.

J is TRBJ2-7 and V is TRBV5-1; 11 bases fit TRBD1. Unmatched junction bases numbered 5, after V lost 4 bases and J lost 5 bases. CDR3 size: 14 residues. The V gene's germline CDR1 is SGHRS and CDR2 YFSETQ. CDR3 in DNA: TGCGCCAGCAGCCTCGGACAGGGGGCCCACGAGCAGTACTTC. Protein: CASSLGQGAHEQYF.

The rearrangement joins TRBV3-1 (or the pseudogene TRBV3-2) to TRBJ2-7, with D possibly matching TRBD1 (6 bases). V lost 1 base and J lost 12, with 16 bases in between. The germline V gene has CDR1 LGHDT and CDR2 YNNKEL (reference sequence). This CDR3 is built from 13 residues. Written as DNA, the CDR3 is TGTGCCAGCAGCCAAGGGCGGACAGCATCGCCGTACTTC. Its translation: CASSQGRTASPYF.

This chain uses TRBV7-8 with TRBJ1-6; weak D call: TRBD1 (6 bases). V lost 8 bases to trimming and J lost 7 bases, with 9 bases between them. This CDR3 comprises 12 residues. The germline CDR1 and CDR2 sequences are SGHVS and FQNEAQ. CDR3 amino acids: CASGQGNSPLHF. CDR3 nucleotide sequence: TGTGCCAGCGGTCAGGGGAATTCACCCCTCCACTTT.

This clone was recorded a few times. The chain couples TRBV28 to TRBJ1-1; 8 nucleotides align to TRBD1. In germline, CDR1 is MDHEN, CDR2 SYDVKM. J gave up 3 bases and V 3 bases, and 9 bases lay outside the gene matches. The CDR3 is 16 residues long. CDR3 residues: CASSFSGQGSYTEAFF. In DNA, the CDR3 is TGTGCCAGCAGTTTCTCAGGACAGGGAAGTTACACTGAAGCTTTCTTT.

V usage is TRBV3-1 (or the pseudogene TRBV3-2) and J usage is TRBJ1-2; D may be TRBD1 (5 bases). The germline gives CDR1 LGHDT, CDR2 YNNKEL (reference sequence). V lost 0 bases, J lost 7 bases, and 12 bases lay in between. The length of the CDR3 is 14 residues. This chain's CDR3 is CASSQERGWAGYTF. The CDR3 DNA is TGTGCCAGCAGCCAAGAAAGGGGTTGGGCTGGCTACACCTTC.